A single sample gave rise to the 10 T cell receptor beta chains below, sequenced in a study of PD-1 blockade in classical Hodgkin lymphoma. The protocol was immunoSEQ multiplex PCR, while the TCRdb copy is restricted to in-frame clones and leaves out a portion. The sample has tens of thousands of clones; around 93% are singletons. Following autologous stem cell transplantation, relapse occurred in every patient, and exposure to brentuximab vedotin varied. The sequencing here drew on peripheral blood mononuclear cells (PBMCs), taken at baseline. Receptors were obtained from a human donor with classical Hodgkin lymphoma.

J is TRBJ2-3 and V is TRBV9, with D unclear. The V gene's germline CDR1 is SGDLS and CDR2 YYNGEE. The CDR3 has 13 residues. Trimming pared 3 bases from V and 2 bases from J, leaving 7 bases between. CDR3 nucleotide sequence: TGTGCCAGCAGCGAGCTGAACACAGATACGCAGTATTTT. Translation gives CASSELNTDTQYF.

The rearrangement links TRBV2 to TRBJ2-7; D gene ambiguous. The CDR3 has 14 residues. Germline V gene data show CDR1 as SNHLY and CDR2 as FYNNEI. The germline V and J ends were trimmed by 6 bases and 0 bases, with 12 bases remaining between them. The CDR3 protein is CASRDPRNSYEQYF. CDR3 in DNA: TGTGCCAGCAGGGATCCACGGAACTCCTACGAGCAGTACTTC. The whole variable domain, filled in from reference TRBV2 and TRBJ2-7, reads EPEVTQTPSHQVTQMGQEVILRCVPISNHLYFYWYRQILGQKVEFLVSFYNNEISEKSEIFDDQFSVERPDGSNFTLKIRSTKLEDSAMYFCASRDPRNSYEQYFGPGTRLTVT.

The CDR3 sequence is CASSGTGSGQFF. CDR3 DNA sequence: TGTGCCAGCAGCGGGACAGGGTCAGGGCAGTTCTTC. The genes are TRBV2 and TRBJ2-1; 9 bases line up with TRBD1. Germline CDR1 reads SNHLY; CDR2 reads FYNNEI. V trimming: 6 bases; J trimming: 12 bases; junction bases outside the gene matches: 6. The CDR3 sequence is 12 residues long.

This sequence joins TRBV5-4 and TRBJ1-3; no clear D gene. CDR1 and CDR2 (germline): SGHNT, YYREEE (reference sequence). This CDR3 is built from 15 residues. Trimming pared 4 bases from V and 0 bases from J, leaving 11 bases between. The DNA of the CDR3 is TGTGCCAGCAGCATTCCGGGATTCTCTGGAAACACCATATATTTT. As protein: CASSIPGFSGNTIYF.

This chain joins TRBV19 and TRBJ2-7; no firm D call. This CDR3 has 15 residues. The V and J ends lost 1 base and 1 base respectively, with 11 bases between them. Germline assignment: CDR1 LNHDA and CDR2 SQIVND (reference sequence). CDR3 nucleotide sequence: TGTGCCAGTAGTATAGTTGCGCGCAATTCCTACGAGCAGTACTTC. Translation: CASSIVARNSYEQYF.

The gene calls are TRBV7-2 and TRBJ1-1, with TRBD1 matching 10 bases. With V trimmed by 3 bases and J by 12 bases, 16 bases remained unmatched. Germline CDR1 is SGHTA and CDR2 is FQGNSA. The CDR3 has 16 residues. The DNA for the CDR3 is TGTGCCAGCAGCTTCCCCCCGGGACAGGGGAGGTATGGAACTTTCTTT. Its protein is CASSFPPGQGRYGTFF.

The chain combines TRBV7-9 with TRBJ2-5; D might be TRBD2 (6 bases). V was pared by 5 bases and J by 4 bases, with 17 bases between. Germline CDR1 is SEHNR and CDR2 is FQNEAQ (reference sequence). The CDR3 has 15 amino acids. The CDR3 is CASSPRRDRAETQYF. CDR3 DNA sequence: TGTGCCAGCAGCCCCCGGCGGGATAGGGCAGAGACCCAGTACTTC.

The chain combines TRBV5-1 with TRBJ1-5, with 7 bases identical to TRBD1. The CDR3 totals 15 residues. Trimming cost V 4 bases and J 1 base; bases outside gene matches: 5. Germline values: CDR1 SGHRS, CDR2 YFSETQ. As DNA, the CDR3 is TGCGCCAGCAGCCTCGGGACAGAAAGCAATCAGCCCCAGCATTTT. This codes for CASSLGTESNQPQHF.

The genes are TRBV5-1 and TRBJ1-6, with TRBD1 matching 10 bases. V was clipped by 10 bases and J by 9 bases; unmatched bases: 10. The CDR3 loop spans 14 amino acids. The germline V gene has CDR1 SGHRS and CDR2 YFSETQ. CDR3 in amino acids: CADRDRGPGSPLHF. In nucleotides, the CDR3 is TGCGCCGACCGGGACAGGGGCCCCGGTTCACCCCTCCACTTT.

V usage is TRBV6-1 and J usage is TRBJ2-3; 7 bases are a match to TRBD1. The CDR3 loop spans 15 amino acids. Germline V CDR1 and CDR2: MNHNS, SASEGT. Trimming at V came to 2 bases and at J to 6 bases, leaving 8 bases not matched to a gene. In DNA, the CDR3 is TGTGCCAGCAGTGAACCGACAGGGTATCCGGATACGCAGTATTTT. This codes for CASSEPTGYPDTQYF.